This is a list of T cell receptor beta chains from one sample in a study of vaccination and CD4 T cells after COVID-19. Antigens of these TCRs are unknown. MiXCR, run by TCRdb on the PCR reads, gives a single entry per CDR3 protein. The sample consists of 7,000 to 9,000 distinct CDR3 sequences, 30% to 40% of them appearing once. Sequencing was performed on CD4+ T cells from blood, cultured in vitro. The receptors here all came from a human donor in good health. The conserved cysteine and the conserved F or W are not part of the CDR3 here. Each record gives: J gene, V gene, CDR3 protein.

>TRBJ2-1|TRBV27
ASRNPRDRGTYNEQF
>TRBJ2-7|TRBV20-1
SAQHGTGTTPYEQY
>TRBJ1-2|TRBV11-2
ASSPIKGAGGYT
>TRBJ2-3|TRBV25-1
ASSGVDSNTQY
>TRBJ2-7|TRBV6-5
ASSSSGTSYEQY
>TRBJ1-5|TRBV20-1
SVGQINQPQH
>TRBJ1-1|TRBV19
ASSIVQGSEAF
>TRBJ2-2|TRBV5-4
ASSRGTSGTGELF
>TRBJ2-5|TRBV27
ASSLMGARGWEETQY
>TRBJ1-6|TRBV28
ASSRTLRGRVSSPLH
>TRBJ1-1|TRBV18
ASSPLSGTGTEAF
>TRBJ2-1|TRBV25-1
ASSKLSNEQF
>TRBJ2-1|TRBV5-1
ASSPGLAENEQF
>TRBJ1-1|TRBV12-3/TRBV12-4
ASSNRGRGFTEAF
>TRBJ2-2|TRBV24-1
ATSDPGFTGELF
>TRBJ2-3|TRBV20-1
SAKNDRVITDTQY